The clone carrying this T cell receptor (beta chain) was recorded many times. Its matching antigen is unknown. This sample was included in a study of response to subunit inactivated influenza vaccine. Whole-study results and caveats: Authors suggested each seasonal influenza vaccination recruits few new T cells.

This CDR3 has 17 residues. The germline V gene has CDR1 SGHTA and CDR2 FQGNSA. Trimming shortened V by 3 bases and J by 3 bases, and 19 bases separated the two germline ends. TCRdb reanalysed the RT-PCR reads using MiXCR and keeps one entry per CDR3 protein. The data show 500,000 to 550,000 distinct CDR3 sequences, with approximately 7.2% seen just once and approximately 14% held by the top ten. This sequence originates from a man aged 50-75 years who received an inactivated influenza vaccine. The sequencing used PBMCs from blood, collected less than 30 months after vaccination. This chain connects TRBV7-2 to TRBJ2-3; D gene uncertain. CDR3 residues: CASSLYGPLNITDTQYF. The CDR3 DNA is TGTGCCAGCAGCTTGTATGGACCTTTGAATATAACAGATACGCAGTATTTT. The entire variable domain, with the rest obtained from reference TRBV7-2 and TRBJ2-3, is as follows: GAGVSQSPSNKVTEKGKDVELRCDPISGHTALYWYRQSLGQGLEFLIYFQGNSAPDKSGLPSDRFSAERTGGSVSTLTIQRTQQEDSAVYLCASSLYGPLNITDTQYFGPGTRLTVL.